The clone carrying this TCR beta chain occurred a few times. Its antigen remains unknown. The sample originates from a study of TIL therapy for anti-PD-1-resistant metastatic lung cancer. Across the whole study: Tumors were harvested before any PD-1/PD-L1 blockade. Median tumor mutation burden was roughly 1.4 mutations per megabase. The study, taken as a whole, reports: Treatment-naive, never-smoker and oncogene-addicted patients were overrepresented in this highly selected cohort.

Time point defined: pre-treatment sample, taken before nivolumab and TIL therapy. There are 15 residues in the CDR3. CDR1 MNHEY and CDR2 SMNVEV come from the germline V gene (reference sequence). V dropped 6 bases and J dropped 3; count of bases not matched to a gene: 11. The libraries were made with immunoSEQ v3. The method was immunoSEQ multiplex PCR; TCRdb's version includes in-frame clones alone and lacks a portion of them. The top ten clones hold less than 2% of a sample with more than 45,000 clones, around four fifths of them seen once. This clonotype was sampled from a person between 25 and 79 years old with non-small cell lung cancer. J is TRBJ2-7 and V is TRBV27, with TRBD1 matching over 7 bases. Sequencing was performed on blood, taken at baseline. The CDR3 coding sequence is TGTGCCAGCAGCCCGAGCGACAGGGCGGACTACGAGCAGTACTTC. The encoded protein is CASSPSDRADYEQYF.